This T cell receptor (beta chain) was sequenced in a study of cytomegalovirus exposure and HLA in healthy donors. Study background: As released early, the data held around 80 million unique TCRs from HLA-typed donors. Study findings and constraints: An observed cluster of highly shared sequence variants was recorded as a likely sequencing artifact. Overall, around 150 TCR beta chains were annotated as cytomegalovirus-associated.

PCR employed 60 Vbeta and 13 Jbeta primers. TCRdb keeps only in-frame clones here, not all; method: immunoSEQ multiplex PCR. In the table there are roughly 110,000 clones, roughly 87% of which are singletons. About this clone itself: Its cognate antigen is unknown.

This CDR3 spans 15 amino acids. Germline V gene lookup returns CDR1 SGHTA and CDR2 FQGNSA. V was pared by 7 bases and J by 7 bases, with 11 bases of the junction left unmatched. This clonotype was obtained from a man aged 25 to 40 in good health and CMV-seropositive. V gene TRBV7-2 combines with J gene TRBJ2-1, with TRBD2 matching over 9 bases. Input material: PBMCs. CDR3: CASTSVSGGYNEQFF. The CDR3 DNA sequence: TGTGCCAGCACCTCAGTTAGCGGGGGCTATAATGAGCAGTTCTTC.